The next 25 T cell receptor beta chains were all read from a single sample in a study of OX40 agonist ivuxolimab in advanced cancers. TCRdb's copy holds only in-frame clones and misses some; the assay was immunoSEQ multiplex PCR. The sample holds around 58,000 clones, over 80% seen once. The source material was CD4+ or CD8+ T cells sorted from blood, sampled in a trial of the OX40 agonist ivuxolimab. All receptors come from an adult with an advanced solid tumor such as melanoma, head and neck, liver or kidney cancer.

In this sample, this clone turned up once. This CDR3 is CASSPGTGHNYGYTF. The CDR3 DNA follows: TGTGCCAGCAGCCCCGGGACAGGGCATAACTATGGCTACACCTTC. The chain couples TRBV5-4 to TRBJ1-2, with 9 bases fitting TRBD1. The CDR3 is made up of 15 amino acids. Germline CDR1 reads SGHNT; CDR2 reads YYREEE (reference sequence). The junction had 5 bases not matched to a gene; V was cut back by 4 bases and J by 1 base.

The CDR3 sequence is CASSRDRANTEAFF. CDR3 sequence (DNA): TGTGCCAGCTCACGGGACAGGGCGAACACTGAAGCTTTCTTT. The V and J genes are TRBV18 and TRBJ1-1; 9 nucleotides align to TRBD1. This CDR3 region has 14 residues. V shed 4 bases, J shed 1 base, and the junction held 1 base outside the gene matches. Germline lookup yields CDR1 KGHSH and CDR2 LQKENI.

This clone is a singleton in its sample. The rearrangement uses TRBV14 and TRBJ2-7; D unresolved. V lost 0 bases to trimming and J lost 10 bases, with 13 bases between them. Germline values: CDR1 SGHDN, CDR2 FVKESK. This CDR3 is 13 amino acids long. The CDR3 spells CASSQDSRVNQYF. The CDR3 DNA follows: TGTGCCAGCAGCCAAGATAGTCGGGTGAACCAGTACTTC.

This rearrangement joins TRBV2 to TRBJ2-6; TRBD2 is a possible D gene (6 bases). The germline V gene encodes CDR1 SNHLY and CDR2 FYNNEI. The CDR3 is 18 amino acids. With 3 bases removed from V and 0 bases from J, the gap between germline ends came to 15 bases. The chain's CDR3 is CASSEAGPRFSGANVLTF. The DNA for the CDR3 is TGTGCCAGCAGTGAGGCGGGACCGAGGTTCTCTGGGGCCAACGTCCTGACTTTC.

This clone showed up just once. V is TRBV5-1 and J is TRBJ1-4; no clear D gene. V lost 3 bases, J lost 0 bases, and 6 bases lay in between. This CDR3 is 14 amino acids long. Germline V gene sequence: CDR1 SGHRS, CDR2 YFSETQ. The chain's CDR3 is CASSSQPTNEKLFF. In DNA form, the CDR3 reads TGCGCCAGCAGCTCGCAGCCAACTAATGAAAAACTGTTTTTT.

V usage is TRBV5-6 and J usage is TRBJ1-1; no definite D call. V lost 1 base to trimming and J lost 9 bases, with 16 bases between them. Germline lookup yields CDR1 SGHDT and CDR2 YYEEEE. The CDR3 loop spans 14 amino acids. The DNA of the CDR3 is TGTGCCAGCAGCTTGTTAGAAGGACGGAGAAAAGCTTTCTTT. Its protein is CASSLLEGRRKAFF.

The chain recombines TRBV19 with TRBJ2-3; D possibly matches TRBD1 or TRBD2 (5 bases each). With 3 bases removed from V and 3 bases from J, the gap between germline ends came to 22 bases. CDR1 is LNHDA and CDR2 is SQIVND in the germline V gene (reference sequence). This CDR3 spans 18 amino acids. The CDR3 bases are TGTGCCAGTAGTATGGGGACGGGACCCACCCCGGGGACAGATACGCAGTATTTT. Encoded protein: CASSMGTGPTPGTDTQYF.

The chain recombines TRBV6-1 with TRBJ2-7; the D gene is possibly TRBD2 (6 bases). Trimming took off 0 bases at V and 9 bases at J, with 9 bases between the two ends. Germline V gene lookup returns CDR1 MNHNS and CDR2 SASEGT. The CDR3 extends over 12 amino acids. CDR3 nucleotide sequence: TGTGCCAGCAGTGAAGCGGGAGGAGGGCAGTACTTC. Its translation: CASSEAGGGQYF.

The chain links TRBV11-3 to TRBJ2-1; 14 nucleotides align to TRBD2. Germline V gene data show CDR1 as SGHNT and CDR2 as YENEEA. J was trimmed by 6 bases and V by 5 bases; bases with no gene match: 9. The CDR3 runs 17 residues. The CDR3 DNA is TGTGCCAGCAGCCCCAAGACTAGCGGGAGGGCGGGCAATGAGCAGTTCTTC. Encoded protein: CASSPKTSGRAGNEQFF.

This rearrangement joins TRBV11-2 to TRBJ2-7; no clear D. V lost 5 bases, J lost 2 bases, and 10 bases lay in between. This CDR3 contains 13 residues. Per germline, CDR1 SGHAT and CDR2 FQNNGV. The CDR3 nucleotides are TGTGCCAGCAGCCTCGCAGGCACCTACGAGCAGTACTTC. Residues: CASSLAGTYEQYF.

This clone has a single count. This sequence joins TRBV5-1 and TRBJ2-1; TRBD2 matches 8 bases. Trimming removed 0 bases from V and 14 bases from J; junction bases left unmatched: 13. The CDR3 has 15 amino acids. CDR1 and CDR2 from the germline V gene are SGHRS and YFSETQ. The CDR3 region has the DNA TGCGCCAGCAGCTTGGGATCGACTAGCGTCCCAAGGGAGTTCTTC. Its protein product is CASSLGSTSVPREFF. The entire variable domain, with the rest obtained from reference TRBV5-1 and TRBJ2-1, is as follows: KAGVTQTPRYLIKTRGQQVTLSCSPISGHRSVSWYQQTPGQGLQFLFEYFSETQRNKGNFPGRFSGRQFSNSRSEMNVSTLELGDSALYLCASSLGSTSVPREFFGPGTRLTVL.

The chain joins TRBV11-3 to TRBJ2-5; 9 nucleotides line up with TRBD2. Germline loops: CDR1 SGHNT, CDR2 YENEEA. The CDR3 extends over 14 amino acids. The V and J ends lost 1 base and 5 bases, in that order; junction bases with no gene match: 2. The CDR3 sequence is CASSLAAGGETQYF. CDR3 sequence (DNA): TGTGCCAGCAGCTTAGCGGCGGGGGGGGAGACCCAGTACTTC.

This clone was recorded a few times. The chain joins TRBV9 to TRBJ2-7; TRBD1 or TRBD2 may be the D gene (7 bases each). Germline V CDR1 and CDR2: SGDLS, YYNGEE. The CDR3 is made up of 15 amino acids. Trimming cost V 2 bases and J 3 bases, with 15 bases left between them. The CDR3 region is CASSVGGRGLYEQYF. The CDR3, as DNA: TGTGCCAGCAGCGTGGGAGGGAGGGGGCTCTACGAGCAGTACTTC.

This rearrangement joins TRBV14 to TRBJ1-1; unclear D gene. V was shortened by 4 bases and J by 5 bases, with 5 bases between the two germline ends. This CDR3 spans 11 amino acids. Germline CDR1 and CDR2: SGHDN and FVKESK. The CDR3 region is CASSRYTEAFF. The DNA of the CDR3 is TGTGCCAGCAGCCGCTATACTGAAGCTTTCTTT.

The chain links TRBV5-6 to TRBJ1-1; 8 positions match TRBD1. The CDR3 runs 15 residues. Per the germline V gene, CDR1 is SGHDT and CDR2 is YYEEEE. V lost 2 bases, J lost 5 bases, and 8 bases stayed unmatched. The CDR3 protein is CASSFGTGGRTEAFF. The DNA for the CDR3 is TGTGCCAGCAGCTTTGGTACAGGGGGTCGAACTGAAGCTTTCTTT.

The chain combines TRBV5-1 with TRBJ2-4; D might be TRBD1 or TRBD2, each matching 6 bases. CDR1 is SGHRS, CDR2 YFSETQ, per germline. Trimming removed 8 bases from V and 1 base from J, with 22 bases in between. The CDR3 length is 17 residues. The CDR3 DNA follows: TGCGCCAGTTCAACGGGGGCTTCGCTCGAGGCCAAAAACATTCAGTACTTC. Encoded protein: CASSTGASLEAKNIQYF.

The CDR3 sequence: CACSKEATSTDTQYF. The CDR3 region has the DNA TGTGCCTGCAGTAAGGAGGCGACTAGCACAGATACGCAGTATTTT. This sequence joins TRBV30 and TRBJ2-3; weak D call: TRBD2 (5 bases). Germline CDR1 is GTSNPN and CDR2 is SVGIG (reference sequence). This CDR3 region has 15 residues. Trimming shortened V by 6 bases and J by 0 bases, and 16 bases separated the two germline ends.

The chain couples TRBV18 to TRBJ2-5; D not resolved. V was cut by 2 bases and J by 3 bases, with 7 bases left in between. Per the germline V gene, CDR1 is KGHSH and CDR2 is LQKENI. The CDR3 is 13 amino acids. CDR3 in amino acids: CASSPGIEETQYF. CDR3 in DNA: TGTGCCAGCTCACCAGGAATCGAAGAGACCCAGTACTTC.

This chain links TRBV7-6 with TRBJ2-5; 11 nucleotides align to TRBD1. Germline V CDR1 and CDR2: SGHVS, FNYEAQ. V was pared by 5 bases and J by 5 bases, with 13 bases of the junction left unmatched. This CDR3 is built from 17 residues. The chain's CDR3 is CASSSGTGGLGTETQYF. The CDR3 DNA reads as TGTGCCAGCAGCAGCGGGACAGGGGGTCTTGGAACGGAGACCCAGTACTTC.

The chain has TRBV2 and TRBJ2-1, with D uncertain. Deletions cut 3 bases from V and 8 bases from J, with 8 bases between. Germline assignment: CDR1 SNHLY and CDR2 FYNNEI. This CDR3 contains 12 residues. Here the CDR3 reads CASSDLGHEQFF. In nucleotides, the CDR3 is TGTGCCAGCAGTGACTTGGGTCATGAGCAGTTCTTC. Together with reference TRBV2 and TRBJ2-1, the CDR3 gives the full variable domain: EPEVTQTPSHQVTQMGQEVILRCVPISNHLYFYWYRQILGQKVEFLVSFYNNEISEKSEIFDDQFSVERPDGSNFTLKIRSTKLEDSAMYFCASSDLGHEQFFGPGTRLTVL.

The chain recombines TRBV14 with TRBJ1-2, with D unclear. Germline CDR1 reads SGHDN; CDR2 reads FVKESK. Trimming pared 0 bases from V and 8 bases from J, leaving 13 bases between. The length of the CDR3 is 14 residues. CDR3 loop: CASSQDLGLWGYTF. In DNA form, the CDR3 reads TGTGCCAGCAGCCAAGATCTTGGCTTGTGGGGCTACACCTTC.

The count of this clone is one. Germline and junction disagree at one end, which may indicate a read error. This sequence joins TRBV30 and TRBJ2-3; 9 bases agree with TRBD2. Germline CDR1 GTSNPN, CDR2 SVGIG (reference sequence). The CDR3 sequence is 16 residues long. In DNA, the CDR3 is TGTGCCTGGGGTGTTCTGGCGGGGGGGCGAGGAGATACGCAGTATTTT. Its protein is CAWGVLAGGRGDTQYF.

The chain couples TRBV5-5 to TRBJ2-7; 9 bases agree with TRBD1. V lost 4 bases, J lost 2 bases, and 1 base stayed unmatched. The CDR3 is 13 residues long. Germline assignment: CDR1 SGHKS and CDR2 YYEKEE (reference sequence). The CDR3 loop is CASSRQGAYEQYF. Written as DNA, the CDR3 is TGTGCCAGCAGCCGACAGGGGGCCTACGAGCAGTACTTC.

V and J are TRBV6-6 and TRBJ1-2, with a possible D match to TRBD1 (5 bases). V shed 5 bases and J shed 4 bases, with 14 bases lying between them. The CDR3 runs 14 residues. Germline values: CDR1 MNHNY, CDR2 SVGAGI (reference sequence). Written as DNA, the CDR3 is TGTGCCAGCAGTATACCGGGACGGGCCTATGGCTACACCTTC. Residues: CASSIPGRAYGYTF.

The chain links TRBV11-3 to TRBJ2-3, with 7 positions matching TRBD1. V shed 5 bases and J 1 base; nucleotides not matched to a gene: 9. This CDR3 is built from 16 residues. Germline V lookup: CDR1 SGHNT, CDR2 YENEEA. CDR3 residues: CASSPEGAWGTDTQYF. The CDR3 DNA is TGTGCCAGCAGCCCCGAGGGGGCTTGGGGCACAGATACGCAGTATTTT.